This entry concerns a single TCR beta chain. This clone was observed a few times. What antigen it recognizes has not been identified. Qualities for individual bases were not recorded, and no much larger clone is one base off. The sample comes from a study of CD8+ T cells in alopecia areata (dated by TCRdb to between 2018 and 2020). Looking at the study overall: The treated patients, all with moderate-to-severe alopecia areata, were enrolled in an open-label pilot trial of oral tofacitinib given at 5 to 10 mg twice daily. Tofacitinib was given for 6 to 18 months, followed by 6 months of follow-up off drug to assess delayed response and recurrence. The SALT score, which quantifies the percentage of affected scalp surface area, was used to measure disease severity in treated patients. To study T cell clonal expansion in alopecia areata, the researchers applied high-throughput TCRbeta sequencing to both the C3H/HeJ mouse model and human patients. Scalp tissue and sorted CD4+ and CD8+ peripheral blood T cells from patchy and totalis/universalis alopecia areata patients and from healthy controls were covered by human TCRbeta sequencing. Biopsies were taken from tofacitinib-treated patients at baseline and again at 4 and 24 weeks into treatment, and several of those patients also had a later scalp biopsy. Scalp clonality was compared across normal scalp (n=4), patchy alopecia areata scalp (n=8), and alopecia totalis/universalis scalp (n=8). RNA was obtained with the PAXgene miRNA kit for fixed scalp, the miRNeasy kit for PBMCs, and the RNeasy kit for mouse skin. immunoSEQ multiplex PCR using 35 Vbeta forward primers and 13 Jbeta reverse primers was used to amplify TCRbeta CDR3 regions. The paper's findings and limits, for the study overall: Lesional scalp, especially in alopecia totalis/universalis, showed higher clonality and more expanded CD8+ clones than normal scalp, suggesting antigenic drive. Resident alphabeta T cells in normal human skin are also sequenced, complicating scalp TCR repertoire analysis, unlike mouse skin dominated by gammadelta T cells. The treated cohort was small, with a single nonresponder, so links between baseline CD8+ expansion and response need larger studies. Compared with mice, TCR sequences shared between patients were less clear, possibly partly because of HLA diversity across the patient population. Many expanded lesional clones persisted in scalp and blood during tofacitinib treatment, which may partly explain relapse after stopping treatment. Tofacitinib significantly lowered scalp clonality and the number of expanded CD8+ clones among the top 100 scalp clones.

From the cysteine through the phenylalanine, the CDR3 covers 13 amino acids. Left in the record is the CDR3 DNA by itself, 39 bases read in frame from the first base. As encoded in the germline V gene, CDR1 is MGHRA while CDR2 is YSYEKL. The V end loses 4 bases and the J end loses 0 bases, and a stretch of 5 bases separates them. What this sample's treatment or condition label stands for: oral pan-JAK inhibitor, 5-10 mg twice daily. Lesional scalp punch biopsies and peripheral blood were collected from alopecia areata patients. PBMCs were isolated by density centrifugation and stained for CD3, CD4 and CD8, after which CD4+ and CD8+ T cells were sorted on a FACSAria. The library was made by the immunoSEQ multiplex PCR assay. RNA was extracted from all samples and reverse transcribed into cDNA as template for TCR sequencing. First-strand cDNA was synthesized using SuperScript III with a 2:1 mix of oligo-dT and random hexamers. A synthetic immune receptor repertoire was used to measure amplification bias, and any remaining bias was corrected computationally. On the authors' methods: Raw reads were preprocessed for error removal, and CDR3 was defined according to IMGT conventions as running from the conserved cysteine to phenylalanine. Clonality was computed by normalizing Shannon entropy by log2 of the number of productive unique TCRs and subtracting the result from 1. Scalp TCRbeta sequences were cross-referenced with sorted blood CD4 and CD8 repertoires so that the CD4 or CD8 identity of scalp clones could be inferred. TCRdb obtained this table from immuneACCESS and retained in-frame rearrangements with V and J assigned. These tables miss some clones; where compared with another copy, unresolved V genes account for less than half of the shortfall, and the remainder is unexplained. V and J calls and clone size are copied from that table; D and trimming were computed from the DNA. This sample comprises about 200,000 clones, 30% to 40% of them detected only once. Of the sample, under 0.55% is held by the ten largest clones.

Rearrangement joined TRBV4-1 to TRBJ2-3; the D gene is unclear. The sequence was obtained from a human donor with alopecia areata. The sample consisted of CD4+ T cells sorted from blood, taken at approximately week 30, from a patient treated with tofacitinib. The DNA sequence follows: TGCGCCAGCAGCCTAGCTAGCACAGATACGCAGTATTTT. This yields the protein CASSLASTDTQYF.